These 21 T cell receptor beta chains share one sample of origin, sequenced in a study of cytomegalovirus exposure and HLA in healthy donors. PCR was performed using 60 Vbeta and 13 Jbeta primers. Assay: immunoSEQ multiplex PCR; the TCRdb copy retains only in-frame clones and omits some. The sample yields tens of thousands of clones, roughly 80% seen once. The sample consisted of PBMCs. These receptors all come from a man in his thirties or forties in good health and CMV-seropositive.

The rearrangement joins TRBV7-8 to TRBJ2-7; unclear D gene. V lost 2 bases to trimming and J lost 1 base, with 12 bases between them. Germline lookup yields CDR1 SGHVS and CDR2 FQNEAQ. This CDR3 region has 15 residues. CDR3 protein: CASSLRPVTSYEQYF. DNA of the CDR3: TGTGCCAGCAGCTTACGTCCAGTCACGTCCTACGAGCAGTACTTC.

V gene TRBV18 combines with J gene TRBJ1-1; D is possibly TRBD1 (6 bases). Germline lookup yields CDR1 KGHSH and CDR2 LQKENI. There are 17 residues in the CDR3. V dropped 3 bases and J dropped 0 bases, with 17 bases sitting between them. CDR3 coding DNA: TGTGCCAGCTCACCCAGGGGAAAGGGGTCCATGAACACTGAAGCTTTCTTT. Protein: CASSPRGKGSMNTEAFF.

The gene calls are TRBV2 and TRBJ2-7; a possible D gene is TRBD1 (8 bases). The V gene lost 0 bases and the J gene lost 2 bases, with 17 bases spanning the gap. Germline V gene data show CDR1 as SNHLY and CDR2 as FYNNEI. The CDR3 sequence is 17 residues long. The CDR3 DNA sequence: TGTGCCAGCAGTGAAGCCGGGGGGACAGGTAACCCCTACGAGCAGTACTTC. It is translated as CASSEAGGTGNPYEQYF.

This chain connects TRBV15 to TRBJ1-5; D is possibly TRBD1 (6 bases). Trimming left V 5 bases short and J 0 bases short, with 11 bases between. This CDR3 has 15 amino acids. CDR1 LNHNV and CDR2 YYDKDF come from the germline V gene (reference sequence). This CDR3 reads CATSLRDISNQPQHF. In nucleotides, the CDR3 is TGTGCCACCAGCCTACGGGACATTAGCAATCAGCCCCAGCATTTT.

The rearrangement links TRBV18 to TRBJ1-2, with a weak D call TRBD1 (6 bases). This CDR3 comprises 14 residues. Trimming shortened V by 3 bases and J by 7 bases, and 15 bases separated the two germline ends. Germline V CDR1 and CDR2: KGHSH, LQKENI. The CDR3 coding sequence is TGTGCCAGCTCACCCCCTAACAGGGAGGGTGGCTACACCTTC. Translated: CASSPPNREGGYTF.

The CDR3 nucleotides read TGCGCCAGCAGAAAGGACAGGGCGGGGGGCTACACCTTC. It specifies CASRKDRAGGYTF. The chain links TRBV10-1 to TRBJ1-2; TRBD1 matches 8 bases. The length of the CDR3 is 13 residues. Germline values: CDR1 WNHNN, CDR2 SYGVQD (reference sequence). The V gene end was trimmed by 6 bases and the J gene end by 8 bases; junction bases not matched to a gene: 8.

The chain has TRBV7-2 and TRBJ1-1; no reliable D call. CDR1 and CDR2 from the germline V gene are SGHTA and FQGNSA. The CDR3 runs 12 residues. V lost 6 bases to trimming and J lost 4 bases, with 9 bases between them. The CDR3 here is CASRNGVTEAFF. The DNA of the CDR3 is TGTGCCAGCAGGAACGGGGTCACTGAAGCTTTCTTT.

This chain links TRBV2 with TRBJ2-3, with TRBD1 identical over 8 bases. The CDR3 extends over 13 amino acids. J was trimmed by 1 base and V by 7 bases; bases with no gene match: 1. Germline lookup yields CDR1 SNHLY and CDR2 FYNNEI. CDR3 nucleotide sequence: TGTGCCAGCACAGGGGGCGGCACAGATACGCAGTATTTT. The encoded protein is CASTGGGTDTQYF.

The chain couples TRBV2 to TRBJ2-5, with a possible D match to TRBD2 (5 bases). V lost 3 bases, J lost 2 bases, and 19 bases lay in between. This CDR3 contains 17 residues. CDR1 and CDR2 (germline): SNHLY, FYNNEI. CDR3 protein: CASSEEEPTTIQETQYF. CDR3 nucleotides: TGTGCCAGCAGTGAGGAGGAGCCGACAACAATTCAAGAGACCCAGTACTTC.

The chain uses TRBV28 and TRBJ2-7; 7 nucleotides align to TRBD1. CDR1 MDHEN and CDR2 SYDVKM come from the germline V gene. J gave up 6 bases and V 1 base, and 9 bases lay outside the gene matches. This CDR3 contains 15 residues. The CDR3 is CASSLYKTGLPEQYF. In DNA, the CDR3 is TGTGCCAGCAGTTTATATAAGACAGGGCTACCCGAGCAGTACTTC.

The J gene is TRBJ2-3, the V gene TRBV6-5; 10 nucleotides match TRBD2. After removal of 4 bases from V and 0 bases from J, the junction contained 1 base not matched to a gene. This CDR3 contains 15 residues. Germline V lookup: CDR1 MNHEY, CDR2 SVGAGI. This chain's CDR3 is CASSSSGRSTDTQYF. The CDR3 coding sequence is TGTGCCAGCAGTTCTAGCGGGAGAAGCACAGATACGCAGTATTTT.

This chain links TRBV6-1 with TRBJ2-5; TRBD2 is a possible D gene (6 bases). Per germline, CDR1 MNHNS and CDR2 SASEGT. V shed 2 bases and J shed 5 bases, with 15 bases lying between them. The CDR3 contains 15 residues. CDR3 nucleotide sequence: TGTGCCAGCAGTGAATGGGGGGTGTTGGGGGAGACCCAGTACTTC. Protein sequence: CASSEWGVLGETQYF.

This chain joins TRBV7-2 and TRBJ2-6; the D gene is possibly TRBD1 (5 bases). Germline lookup yields CDR1 SGHTA and CDR2 FQGNSA. V gave up 1 base and J gave up 3 bases, with 7 bases separating them. CDR3 length: 15 amino acids. CDR3 loop: CASSLGGVGANVLTF. In DNA, the CDR3 is TGTGCCAGCAGCTTAGGGGGCGTTGGGGCCAACGTCCTGACTTTC.

This chain's CDR3 is CASSNDRADEQFF. CDR3 bases: TGTGCCAGCTCAAACGACAGGGCCGATGAGCAGTTCTTC. The V and J genes are TRBV18 and TRBJ2-1; 7 bases map to TRBD1. This CDR3 contains 13 residues. Germline assignment: CDR1 KGHSH and CDR2 LQKENI. V was clipped by 5 bases and J by 8 bases; unmatched bases: 6.

The chain joins TRBV21-1 to TRBJ1-2; TRBD1, as called in the table, went unchecked against the DNA. TRBV21-1 is labeled a pseudogene. The CDR3 is made up of 14 amino acids. The CDR3 region has the DNA TGTGCCAGTGTCCCGGGACAGGGTTCAAGCGGCTACACCTTC. Its translation: CASVPGQGSSGYTF.

The chain joins TRBV5-4 to TRBJ2-3; weak D call: TRBD2 (6 bases). V gave up 10 bases and J gave up 4 bases, with 22 bases separating them. The CDR3 length is 15 residues. Germline lookup yields CDR1 SGHNT and CDR2 YYREEE (reference sequence). The CDR3 loop is CAVQFRDSPADTQYF. The CDR3 DNA sequence: TGTGCCGTCCAGTTCCGGGACTCACCGGCAGATACGCAGTATTTT.

V is TRBV28 and J is TRBJ1-5; D ambiguous. The CDR3 has 13 residues. Trimming pared 10 bases from V and 2 bases from J, leaving 12 bases between. The germline V gene encodes CDR1 MDHEN and CDR2 SYDVKM. CDR3 loop: CATSRVGNQPQHF. The DNA for the CDR3 is TGTGCCACGTCCCGGGTAGGCAATCAGCCCCAGCATTTT.

Worth noting for this clone: The junction shows a germline mismatch at one end, possibly a read error. The chain couples TRBV7-9 to TRBJ2-3; no reliable D call. Looked up from germline, CDR1 is SEHNR and CDR2 is FQNEAQ (reference sequence). The CDR3 has 14 amino acids. CDR3 sequence (DNA): TGTTCCAGCAGCTTAGTTTTCAACCGGGATACGCAGTATTTT. It yields the protein CSSSLVFNRDTQYF.

The chain carries TRBV10-1 and TRBJ2-5; 7 bases fit TRBD1. The closer fit of TRBJ2-7 to the DNA end suggests the J call may be wrong. The CDR3 is 13 amino acids. Germline-derived CDR1 and CDR2 are WNHNN and SYGVQD (reference sequence). Here the CDR3 DNA reads TGCGCCAGCAGTCCCCTTGGGACAGCCGAGCAGTACTTC. Translating gives CASSPLGTAEQYF.

This chain uses TRBV10-1 with TRBJ2-1; 11 bases map to TRBD2. This CDR3 spans 17 amino acids. Germline CDR1 WNHNN, CDR2 SYGVQD (reference sequence). The trim removed 7 bases at V and 5 bases at J, leaving 13 bases unmatched. This chain's CDR3 is CASTGRIAGGPNNEQFF. CDR3 DNA sequence: TGCGCCAGCACCGGACGGATAGCGGGAGGGCCTAACAATGAGCAGTTCTTC.

The chain employs TRBV5-1 and TRBJ2-1; the match to TRBD2 covers 8 bases. Per the germline V gene, CDR1 is SGHRS and CDR2 is YFSETQ. This CDR3 comprises 14 residues. Losses at the gene ends were 1 base for V and 6 bases for J; bases not matched to a gene: 3. The CDR3 is CASSLLSGSNEQFF. DNA for the CDR3: TGCGCCAGCAGCTTGCTGAGCGGGAGCAATGAGCAGTTCTTC.